Below, 16 T cell receptor beta chains from the same sample are listed, as sequenced in a study of blood T cell repertoires in COVID-19. Assay used: immunoSEQ multiplex PCR; TCRdb lists only in-frame clones, some missing. This table holds roughly 290,000 clones, about 89% found once. The sample comprised PBMCs or T cells enriched from blood (not recorded which). These receptors originate from a woman aged 40 to 55 who had recovered from COVID-19.

V usage is TRBV5-6 and J usage is TRBJ1-2, with D maybe TRBD1 (5 bases). The V end was cut by 1 base, the J end by 6 bases, with 13 bases between. CDR1 is SGHDT, CDR2 YYEEEE, per germline. CDR3 length: 14 residues. CDR3 nucleotide sequence: TGTGCCAGCAGCTTGCAGGGTCTAAGTCATGGCTACACCTTC. Encoded protein: CASSLQGLSHGYTF. The full variable domain, rest sourced from reference TRBV5-6 and TRBJ1-2, is DAGVTQSPTHLIKTRGQQVTLRCSPKSGHDTVSWYQQALGQGPQFIFQYYEEEERQRGNFPDRFSGHQFPNYSSELNVNALLLGDSALYLCASSLQGLSHGYTFGSGTRLTVV.

The rearrangement joins TRBV5-1 to TRBJ2-1; 9 nucleotides align to TRBD2. CDR1 SGHRS and CDR2 YFSETQ come from the germline V gene. The CDR3 covers 15 residues. V shed 1 base, J shed 6 bases, and the junction held 5 bases outside the gene matches. The CDR3 DNA follows: TGCGCCAGCAGCTTGCTTGCGGGAGGGCTCAATGAGCAGTTCTTC. This sequence encodes CASSLLAGGLNEQFF.

The chain joins TRBV9 to TRBJ2-5; 13 bases fit TRBD2. J was trimmed by 0 bases and V by 5 bases; bases with no gene match: 4. This CDR3 has 16 amino acids. Germline V gives CDR1 SGDLS, CDR2 YYNGEE. The CDR3 spells CASRRGTSGDQETQYF. CDR3 coding DNA: TGTGCCAGCAGGAGGGGGACTAGCGGGGACCAAGAGACCCAGTACTTC. Full variable domain (rest looked up from reference TRBV9 and TRBJ2-5): DSGVTQTPKHLITATGQRVTLRCSPRSGDLSVYWYQQSLDQGLQFLIQYYNGEERAKGNILERFSAQQFPDLHSELNLSSLELGDSALYFCASRRGTSGDQETQYFGPGTRLLVL.

This clone was detected once. The chain is built from TRBV19 and TRBJ1-2, with TRBD1 as a possible D gene (6 bases). V lost 8 bases to trimming and J lost 8 bases, with 18 bases between them. This CDR3 comprises 13 residues. Germline V lookup: CDR1 LNHDA, CDR2 SQIVND (reference sequence). Written as DNA, the CDR3 is TGTGCCAGTCGGTCCTATTCAGGGGAGGGCTACACCTTC. This codes for CASRSYSGEGYTF. The whole variable domain, remainder taken from reference TRBV19 and TRBJ1-2, is DGGITQSPKYLFRKEGQNVTLSCEQNLNHDAMYWYRQDPGQGLRLIYYSQIVNDFQKGDIAEGYSVSREKKESFPLTVTSAQKNPTAFYLCASRSYSGEGYTFGSGTRLTVV.

The chain uses TRBV10-3 and TRBJ1-2; D is undetermined. V gave up 3 bases and J gave up 0 bases, with 5 bases separating them. The CDR3 spans 13 residues. Germline CDR1 and CDR2: ENHRY and SYGVKD. The CDR3, as DNA: TGTGCCATCAGTGACGGGTCTAACTATGGCTACACCTTC. This gives the protein CAISDGSNYGYTF.

The CDR3 reads CASGLVLVGEGYDTEAFF. In nucleotides, the CDR3 is TGTGCTAGTGGTTTGGTACTCGTCGGGGAAGGGTACGACACTGAAGCTTTCTTT. V usage is TRBV12-5 and J usage is TRBJ1-1; D is unresolved. The CDR3 totals 18 residues. CDR1 and CDR2 (germline): LGHNT, FRNRAP. Trimming removed 0 bases from V and 3 bases from J, with 20 bases in between.

A few counts support this clone. CDR3 DNA sequence: TGTGCCAGCAGCCGAGGTAGCGGGAGGCCCTACGAGCAGTACTTC. This sequence encodes CASSRGSGRPYEQYF. The rearrangement uses TRBV7-8 and TRBJ2-7, with 10 bases that match TRBD2. Germline values: CDR1 SGHVS, CDR2 FQNEAQ. The CDR3 is made up of 15 amino acids. After removal of 5 bases from V and 2 bases from J, the junction contained 6 bases not matched to a gene.

The rearrangement joins TRBV19 to TRBJ1-5; 8 nucleotides match TRBD1. This CDR3 is 15 amino acids long. Germline CDR1 LNHDA, CDR2 SQIVND (reference sequence). The junction had 15 bases not matched to a gene; V was cut back by 10 bases and J by 7 bases. As DNA, the CDR3 is TGTGCCACCGCAAGAGGACAGGGCGTTAGGCAGCCCCAGCATTTT. Translation gives CATARGQGVRQPQHF.

The rearrangement links TRBV28 to TRBJ1-6; the match to TRBD1 covers 8 bases. Germline-derived CDR1 and CDR2 are MDHEN and SYDVKM. This CDR3 contains 13 residues. V shed 6 bases and J 14 bases; nucleotides not matched to a gene: 9. In nucleotides, the CDR3 is TGTGCCAGCAGCAGGACAGGGATATTCACCCTCCACTTT. Its translation: CASSRTGIFTLHF.

The chain is built from TRBV29-1 and TRBJ1-1, with no clear D. The germline V gene encodes CDR1 SQVTM and CDR2 ANQGSEA. Trimming pared 3 bases from V and 7 bases from J, leaving 12 bases between. The length of the CDR3 is 12 residues. CDR3 protein: CSVDDAGIEAFF. The CDR3 DNA reads TGCAGCGTTGATGATGCGGGCATTGAAGCTTTCTTT. Variable domain in full (rest from reference TRBV29-1 and TRBJ1-1): SAVISQKPSRDICQRGTSLTIQCQVDSQVTMMFWYRQQPGQSLTLIATANQGSEATYESGFVIDKFPISRPNLTFSTLTVSNMSPEDSSIYLCSVDDAGIEAFFGQGTRLTVV.

The V and J genes are TRBV27 and TRBJ2-3, with 13 bases lining up with TRBD2. After removal of 4 bases from V and 3 bases from J, the junction contained 4 bases not matched to a gene. Germline CDR1 is MNHEY and CDR2 is SMNVEV (reference sequence). CDR3 size: 16 residues. CDR3: CASSSWTSGSTDTQYF. CDR3 DNA: TGTGCCAGCAGTTCGTGGACTAGCGGGAGTACAGATACGCAGTATTTT.

The CDR3 loop reads CASSSYRESNYGYTF. In nucleotides, the CDR3 is TGTGCCAGCAGCTCGTACAGGGAATCTAACTATGGCTACACCTTC. The V call is TRBV5-4, the J call TRBJ1-2; D may be TRBD1 (6 bases). The germline V and J ends were trimmed by 3 bases and 0 bases, with 12 bases remaining between them. The CDR3 has 15 residues. Germline CDR1 reads SGHNT; CDR2 reads YYREEE (reference sequence). The entire variable domain, with the rest obtained from reference TRBV5-4 and TRBJ1-2, is as follows: ETGVTQSPTHLIKTRGQQVTLRCSSQSGHNTVSWYQQALGQGPQFIFQYYREEENGRGNFPPRFSGLQFPNYSSELNVNALELDDSALYLCASSSYRESNYGYTFGSGTRLTVV.

J is TRBJ1-4 and V is TRBV5-6, with D hard to call. Germline CDR1 reads SGHDT; CDR2 reads YYEEEE. The CDR3 is 16 residues long. V lost 4 bases, J lost 5 bases, and 18 bases lay in between. The CDR3 spells CASSLERGGNNEKLFF. CDR3 in DNA: TGTGCCAGCAGCCTGGAACGGGGAGGAAACAATGAAAAACTGTTTTTT. The full variable domain, rest sourced from reference TRBV5-6 and TRBJ1-4, is DAGVTQSPTHLIKTRGQQVTLRCSPKSGHDTVSWYQQALGQGPQFIFQYYEEEERQRGNFPDRFSGHQFPNYSSELNVNALLLGDSALYLCASSLERGGNNEKLFFGSGTQLSVL.

The chain has TRBV4-2 and TRBJ2-7, with 9 bases that match TRBD1. This CDR3 has 15 amino acids. V shed 1 base and J 2 bases; nucleotides not matched to a gene: 3. Germline assignment: CDR1 LGHNA and CDR2 YNFKEQ. CDR3 in DNA: TGTGCCAGCAGCCAAGGGACAGGGGCCCCCTACGAGCAGTACTTC. Translating it yields CASSQGTGAPYEQYF.

The chain joins TRBV5-5 to TRBJ1-6; D not resolved. Germline V gene sequence: CDR1 SGHKS, CDR2 YYEKEE (reference sequence). This CDR3 has 18 amino acids. Trimming pared 4 bases from V and 10 bases from J, leaving 27 bases between. The CDR3, as DNA: TGTGCCAGCAGCAGACGACAAGGTCGGGATCACCCCTCATCACCCCTCCACTTT. The encoded protein is CASSRRQGRDHPSSPLHF.

The V and J genes are TRBV20-1 and TRBJ1-4, with D tentatively TRBD1 (6 bases). Germline V gene data show CDR1 as DFQATT and CDR2 as SNEGSKA (reference sequence). CDR3 length: 16 amino acids. Trimming took 3 bases from V and 0 from J, leaving 14 bases between them. CDR3 sequence reads: CSASWDILATNEKLFF. In DNA, the CDR3 is TGCAGTGCTAGTTGGGACATCTTGGCAACTAATGAAAAACTGTTTTTT.